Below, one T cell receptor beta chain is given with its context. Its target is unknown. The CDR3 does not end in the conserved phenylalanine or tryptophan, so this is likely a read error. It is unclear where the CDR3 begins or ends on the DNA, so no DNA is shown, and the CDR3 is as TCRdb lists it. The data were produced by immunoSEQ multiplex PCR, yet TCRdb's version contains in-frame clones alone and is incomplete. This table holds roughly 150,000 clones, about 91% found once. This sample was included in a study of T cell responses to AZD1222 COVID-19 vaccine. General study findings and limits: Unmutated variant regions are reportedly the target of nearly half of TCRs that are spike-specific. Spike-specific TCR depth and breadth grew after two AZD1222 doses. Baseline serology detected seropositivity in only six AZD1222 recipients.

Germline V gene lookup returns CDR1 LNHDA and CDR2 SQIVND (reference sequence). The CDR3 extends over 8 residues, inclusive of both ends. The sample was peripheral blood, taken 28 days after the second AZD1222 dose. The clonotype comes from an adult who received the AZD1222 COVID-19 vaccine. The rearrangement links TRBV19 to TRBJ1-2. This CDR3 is CASSREVP.